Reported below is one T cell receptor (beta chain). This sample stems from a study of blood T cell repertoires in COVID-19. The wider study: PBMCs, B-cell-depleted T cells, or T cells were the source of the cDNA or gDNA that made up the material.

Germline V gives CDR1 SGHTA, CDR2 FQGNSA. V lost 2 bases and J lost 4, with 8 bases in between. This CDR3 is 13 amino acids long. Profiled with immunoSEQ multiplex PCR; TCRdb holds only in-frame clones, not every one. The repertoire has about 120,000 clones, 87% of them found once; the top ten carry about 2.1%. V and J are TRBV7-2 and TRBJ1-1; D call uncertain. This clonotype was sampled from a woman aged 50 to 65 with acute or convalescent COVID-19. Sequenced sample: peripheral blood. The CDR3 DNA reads TGTGCCAGCAGCTTATGGAGGGCCACTGAAGCTTTCTTT. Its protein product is CASSLWRATEAFF.